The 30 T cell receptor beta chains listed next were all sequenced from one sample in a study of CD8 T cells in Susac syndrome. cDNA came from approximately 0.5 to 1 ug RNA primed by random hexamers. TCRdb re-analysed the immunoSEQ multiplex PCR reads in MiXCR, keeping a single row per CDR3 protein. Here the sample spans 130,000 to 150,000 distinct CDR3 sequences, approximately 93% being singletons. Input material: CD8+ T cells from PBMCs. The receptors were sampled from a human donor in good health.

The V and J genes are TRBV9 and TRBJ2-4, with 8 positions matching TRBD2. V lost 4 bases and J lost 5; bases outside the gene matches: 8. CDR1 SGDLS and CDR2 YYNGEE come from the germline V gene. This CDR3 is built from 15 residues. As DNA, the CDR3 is TGTGCCAGCAGCAAGAGCGGGAGTCCCCAAAACATTCAGTACTTC. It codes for CASSKSGSPQNIQYF.

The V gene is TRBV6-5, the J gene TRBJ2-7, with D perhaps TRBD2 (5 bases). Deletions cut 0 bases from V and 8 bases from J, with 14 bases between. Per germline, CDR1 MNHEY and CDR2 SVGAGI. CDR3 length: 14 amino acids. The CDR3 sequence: CASSYSILGEQQYF. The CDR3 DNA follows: TGTGCCAGCAGTTACTCGATATTGGGAGAACAGCAGTACTTC.

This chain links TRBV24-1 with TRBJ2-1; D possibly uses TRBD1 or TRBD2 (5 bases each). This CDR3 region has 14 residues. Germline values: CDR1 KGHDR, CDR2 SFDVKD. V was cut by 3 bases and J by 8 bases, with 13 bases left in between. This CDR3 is CATSDPGAGDEQFF. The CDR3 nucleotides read TGTGCCACCAGTGATCCCGGGGCGGGCGATGAGCAGTTCTTC.

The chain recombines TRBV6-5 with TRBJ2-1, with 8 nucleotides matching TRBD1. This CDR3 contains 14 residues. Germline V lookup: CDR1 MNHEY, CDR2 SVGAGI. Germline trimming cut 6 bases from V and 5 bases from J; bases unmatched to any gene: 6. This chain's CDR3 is CASRSGTGHNEQFF. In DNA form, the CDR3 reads TGTGCCAGCAGATCCGGGACAGGACACAATGAGCAGTTCTTC.

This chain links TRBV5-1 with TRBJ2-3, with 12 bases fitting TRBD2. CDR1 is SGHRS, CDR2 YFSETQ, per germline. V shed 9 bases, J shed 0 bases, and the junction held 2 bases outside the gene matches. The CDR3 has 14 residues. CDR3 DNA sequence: TGCGCCACCGGGACTAGCGGGAGCACAGATACGCAGTATTTT. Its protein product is CATGTSGSTDTQYF.

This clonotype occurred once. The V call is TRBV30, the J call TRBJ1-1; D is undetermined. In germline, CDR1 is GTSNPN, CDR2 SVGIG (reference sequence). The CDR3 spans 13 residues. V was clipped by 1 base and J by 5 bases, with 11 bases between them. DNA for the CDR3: TGTGCCTGGAGTGGACAACTCGGGACTGAAGCTTTCTTT. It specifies CAWSGQLGTEAFF.

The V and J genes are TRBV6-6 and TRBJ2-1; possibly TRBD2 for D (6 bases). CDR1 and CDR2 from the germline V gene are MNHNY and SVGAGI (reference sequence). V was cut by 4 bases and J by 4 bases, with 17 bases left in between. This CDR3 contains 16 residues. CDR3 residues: CASSLTRDFVYNEQFF. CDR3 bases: TGTGCCAGCAGTTTGACCCGGGACTTCGTATACAATGAGCAGTTCTTC.

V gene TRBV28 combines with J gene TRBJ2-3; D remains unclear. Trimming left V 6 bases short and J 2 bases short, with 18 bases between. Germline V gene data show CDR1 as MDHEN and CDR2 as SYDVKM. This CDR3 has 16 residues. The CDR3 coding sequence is TGTGCCAGCAGCTCAATTATCTCGGTCTCCACAGATACGCAGTATTTT. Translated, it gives CASSSIISVSTDTQYF.

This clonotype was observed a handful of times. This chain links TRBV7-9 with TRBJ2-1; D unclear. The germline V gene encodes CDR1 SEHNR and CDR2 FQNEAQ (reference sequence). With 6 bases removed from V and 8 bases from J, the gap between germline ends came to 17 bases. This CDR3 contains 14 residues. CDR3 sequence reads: CASSSPSTVDEQFF. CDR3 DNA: TGTGCCAGCAGTTCCCCATCAACGGTTGATGAGCAGTTCTTC.

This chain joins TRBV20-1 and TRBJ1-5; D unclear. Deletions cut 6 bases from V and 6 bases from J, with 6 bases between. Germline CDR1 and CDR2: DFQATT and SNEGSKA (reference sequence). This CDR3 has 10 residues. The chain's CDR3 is CSAPGQPQHF. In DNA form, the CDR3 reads TGCAGTGCCCCAGGTCAGCCCCAGCATTTT.

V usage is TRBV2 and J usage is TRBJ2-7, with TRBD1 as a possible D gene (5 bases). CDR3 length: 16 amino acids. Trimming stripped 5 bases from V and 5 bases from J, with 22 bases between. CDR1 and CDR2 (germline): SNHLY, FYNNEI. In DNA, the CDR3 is TGTGCCAGCAGTTCGACCGGCGCAGGGCGCAACCACGAGCAGTACTTC. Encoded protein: CASSSTGAGRNHEQYF.

DNA of the CDR3: TGCAGCGTTGCAGGGGCGAGTGAGGATACGCAGTATTTT. Protein: CSVAGASEDTQYF. V usage is TRBV29-1 and J usage is TRBJ2-3; possibly TRBD1 for D (6 bases). This CDR3 comprises 13 residues. CDR1 is SQVTM, CDR2 ANQGSEA, per germline. The V and J ends lost 4 bases and 6 bases respectively, with 14 bases between them.

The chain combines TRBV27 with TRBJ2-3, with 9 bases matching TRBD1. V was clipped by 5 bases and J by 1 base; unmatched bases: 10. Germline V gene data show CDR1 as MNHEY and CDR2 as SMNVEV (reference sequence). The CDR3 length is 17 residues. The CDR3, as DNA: TGTGCCAGCAGTATCCCCGGGACAGGGCTTCGCACAGATACGCAGTATTTT. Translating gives CASSIPGTGLRTDTQYF.

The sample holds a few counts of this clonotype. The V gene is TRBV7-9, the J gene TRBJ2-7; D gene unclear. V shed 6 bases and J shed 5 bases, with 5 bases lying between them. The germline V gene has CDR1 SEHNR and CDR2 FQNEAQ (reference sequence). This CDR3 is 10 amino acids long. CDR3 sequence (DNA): TGTGCCAGCAGTCTGGACGAGCAGTACTTC. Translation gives CASSLDEQYF.

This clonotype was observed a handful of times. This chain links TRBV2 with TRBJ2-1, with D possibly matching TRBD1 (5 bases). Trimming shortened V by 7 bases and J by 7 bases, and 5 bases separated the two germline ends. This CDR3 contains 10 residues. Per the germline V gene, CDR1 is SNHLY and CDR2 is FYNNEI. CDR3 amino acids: CASKGNEQFF. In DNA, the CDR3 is TGTGCCAGCAAGGGGAATGAGCAGTTCTTC.

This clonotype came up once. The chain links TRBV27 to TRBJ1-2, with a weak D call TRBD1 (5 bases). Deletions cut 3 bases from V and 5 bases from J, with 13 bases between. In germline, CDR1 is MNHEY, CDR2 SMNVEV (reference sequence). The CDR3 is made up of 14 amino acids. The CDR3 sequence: CASSFGDGAYGYTF. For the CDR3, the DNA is TGTGCCAGCAGTTTCGGGGACGGTGCATATGGCTACACCTTC.

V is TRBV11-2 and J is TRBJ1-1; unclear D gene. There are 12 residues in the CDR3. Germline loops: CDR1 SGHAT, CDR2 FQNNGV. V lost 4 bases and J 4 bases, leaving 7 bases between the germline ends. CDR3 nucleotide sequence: TGTGCCAGCAGCTCCATGGCCACTGAAGCTTTCTTT. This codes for CASSSMATEAFF. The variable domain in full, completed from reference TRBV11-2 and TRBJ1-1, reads EAGVAQSPRYKIIEKRQSVAFWCNPISGHATLYWYQQILGQGPKLLIQFQNNGVVDDSQLPKDRFSAERLKGVDSTLKIQPAKLEDSAVYLCASSSMATEAFFGQGTRLTVV.

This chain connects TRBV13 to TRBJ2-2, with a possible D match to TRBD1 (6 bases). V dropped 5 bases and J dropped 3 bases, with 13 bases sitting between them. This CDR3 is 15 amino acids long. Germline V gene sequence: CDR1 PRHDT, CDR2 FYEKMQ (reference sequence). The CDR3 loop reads CASSQTGRDTGELFF. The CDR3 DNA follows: TGTGCCAGCAGCCAAACAGGGCGAGACACCGGGGAGCTGTTTTTT. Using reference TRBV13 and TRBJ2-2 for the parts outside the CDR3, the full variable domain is AAGVIQSPRHLIKEKRETATLKCYPIPRHDTVYWYQQGPGQDPQFLISFYEKMQSDKGSIPDRFSAQQFSDYHSELNMSSLELGDSALYFCASSQTGRDTGELFFGEGSRLTVL.

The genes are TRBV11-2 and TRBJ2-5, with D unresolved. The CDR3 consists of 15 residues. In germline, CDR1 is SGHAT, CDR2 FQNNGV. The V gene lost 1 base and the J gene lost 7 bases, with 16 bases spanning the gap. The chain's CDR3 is CASSLGFVGSGTQYF. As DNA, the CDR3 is TGTGCCAGCAGCTTAGGTTTCGTAGGGTCGGGGACCCAGTACTTC.

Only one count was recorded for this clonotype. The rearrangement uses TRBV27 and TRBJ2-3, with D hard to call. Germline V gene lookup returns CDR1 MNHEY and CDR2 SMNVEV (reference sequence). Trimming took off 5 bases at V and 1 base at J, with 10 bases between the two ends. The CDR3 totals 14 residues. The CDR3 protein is CASSTGPGTDTQYF. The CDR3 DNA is TGTGCCAGCAGTACCGGGCCCGGCACAGATACGCAGTATTTT.

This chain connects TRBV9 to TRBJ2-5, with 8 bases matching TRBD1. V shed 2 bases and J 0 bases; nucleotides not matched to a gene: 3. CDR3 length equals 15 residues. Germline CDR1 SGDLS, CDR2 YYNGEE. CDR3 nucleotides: TGTGCCAGCAGCGTCTTGGACAGGGACCAAGAGACCCAGTACTTC. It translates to CASSVLDRDQETQYF.

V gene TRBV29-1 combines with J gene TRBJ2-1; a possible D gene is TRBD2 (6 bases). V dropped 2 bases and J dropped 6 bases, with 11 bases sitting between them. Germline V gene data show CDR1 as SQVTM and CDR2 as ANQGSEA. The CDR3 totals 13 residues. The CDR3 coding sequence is TGCAGCGTTGAATGGCGGGACCTCAATGAGCAGTTCTTC. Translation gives CSVEWRDLNEQFF.

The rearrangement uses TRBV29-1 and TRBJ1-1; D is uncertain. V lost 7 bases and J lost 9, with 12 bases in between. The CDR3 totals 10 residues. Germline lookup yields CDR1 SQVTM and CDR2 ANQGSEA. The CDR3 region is CSGVLDQAFF. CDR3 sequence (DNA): TGCAGCGGCGTATTAGATCAAGCTTTCTTT.

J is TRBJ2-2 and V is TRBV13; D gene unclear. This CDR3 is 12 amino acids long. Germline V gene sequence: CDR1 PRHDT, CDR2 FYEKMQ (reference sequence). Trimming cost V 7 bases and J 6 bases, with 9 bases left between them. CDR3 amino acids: CASTPAAGELFF. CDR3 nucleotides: TGTGCCAGCACCCCAGCCGCCGGGGAGCTGTTTTTT.

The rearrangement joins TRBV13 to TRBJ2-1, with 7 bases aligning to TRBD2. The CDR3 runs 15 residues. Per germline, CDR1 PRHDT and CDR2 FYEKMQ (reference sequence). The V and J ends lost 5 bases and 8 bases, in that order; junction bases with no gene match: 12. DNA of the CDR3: TGTGCCAGCAGCCTAATAGCGGGTCCCCGGGATGAGCAGTTCTTC. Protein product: CASSLIAGPRDEQFF. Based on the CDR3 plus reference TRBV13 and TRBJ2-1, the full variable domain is AAGVIQSPRHLIKEKRETATLKCYPIPRHDTVYWYQQGPGQDPQFLISFYEKMQSDKGSIPDRFSAQQFSDYHSELNMSSLELGDSALYFCASSLIAGPRDEQFFGPGTRLTVL.

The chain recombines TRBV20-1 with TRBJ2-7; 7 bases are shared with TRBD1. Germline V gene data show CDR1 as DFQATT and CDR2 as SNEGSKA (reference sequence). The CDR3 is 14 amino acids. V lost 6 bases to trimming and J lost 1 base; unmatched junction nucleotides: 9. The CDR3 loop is CSARRQGESYEQYF. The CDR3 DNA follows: TGCAGTGCCCGACGACAGGGAGAGTCCTACGAGCAGTACTTC.

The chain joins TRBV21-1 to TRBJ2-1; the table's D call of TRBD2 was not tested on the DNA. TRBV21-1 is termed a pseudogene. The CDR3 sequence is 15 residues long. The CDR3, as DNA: TGTGCCAGCAGCAAAGGACTAGCGGGAGGGGGTGAGCAGTTCTTC. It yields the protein CASSKGLAGGGEQFF.

Here the CDR3 DNA reads TGTGCCAGCAGCCTTGGGATGGGCGCGGAAGCTTTCTTT. It specifies CASSLGMGAEAFF. The rearrangement links TRBV27 to TRBJ1-1; D remains unclear. The CDR3 length is 13 residues. Trimming removed 6 bases from V and 8 bases from J, with 16 bases in between. Germline assignment: CDR1 MNHEY and CDR2 SMNVEV (reference sequence).

CDR3 nucleotide sequence: TGTGCCAGCAGTAGCCACGGAGGGGGCGACTATGGCTACACCTTC. Its translation is CASSSHGGGDYGYTF. The chain employs TRBV6-5 and TRBJ1-2, with 7 nucleotides matching TRBD1. The CDR3 totals 15 residues. Germline values: CDR1 MNHEY, CDR2 SVGAGI. Trimming cost V 5 bases and J 3 bases; bases outside gene matches: 9.

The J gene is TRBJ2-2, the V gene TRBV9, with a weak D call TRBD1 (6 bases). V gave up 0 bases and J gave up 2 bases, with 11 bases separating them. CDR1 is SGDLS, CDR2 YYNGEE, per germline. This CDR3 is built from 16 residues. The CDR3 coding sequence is TGTGCCAGCAGCGTAGGCCGGACAGTAAACACCGGGGAGCTGTTTTTT. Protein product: CASSVGRTVNTGELFF.